A single sample is the source of the 20 T cell receptor beta chains below, sequenced in a study of shared clonotypes between healthy human individuals (TCRdb year 2020). Libraries were constructed by the immunoSEQ multiplex PCR assay. The source is immuneACCESS, and TCRdb retained only in-frame sequences with V and J called. Part of the clones is not carried over; for the studies checked, unresolved V genes explain less than half of this, and the remainder is unexplained. In all, the sample holds about 450,000 clones, and about four fifths of those were seen once. 13% of the sample comes from the top ten. The sequencing sample was made of PBMCs. Receptors were obtained from a woman aged 40 to 50 in good health. Some clones in this sample may be carry-over from other donors' samples.

The V call is TRBV30, the J call TRBJ1-6, with 11 positions matching TRBD1. The CDR3 runs 12 residues. V was clipped by 8 bases and J by 7 bases; unmatched bases: 1. Germline CDR1 GTSNPN, CDR2 SVGIG (reference sequence). CDR3 in DNA: TGTGCCGGGACAGGGGGAAATTCACCCCTCCACTTT. This translates into CAGTGGNSPLHF.

The genes are TRBV28 and TRBJ1-5; unclear D gene. The CDR3 length is 13 residues. Germline assignment: CDR1 MDHEN and CDR2 SYDVKM. The V end was cut by 4 bases, the J end by 0 bases, with 4 bases between. Here the CDR3 DNA reads TGTGCCAGCAGTTATTATAGCAATCAGCCCCAGCATTTT. Its translation is CASSYYSNQPQHF.

V gene TRBV11-2 combines with J gene TRBJ1-2; D may be TRBD1 (5 bases). The CDR3 covers 15 residues. CDR1 SGHAT and CDR2 FQNNGV come from the germline V gene. V was shortened by 0 bases and J by 7 bases, with 15 bases between the two germline ends. CDR3 sequence (DNA): TGTGCCAGCAGCTTAGATCCTGAGGGGACTGGTGGCTACACCTTC. Amino acid sequence: CASSLDPEGTGGYTF.

V usage is TRBV6-5 and J usage is TRBJ1-1; D unclear. Germline lookup yields CDR1 MNHEY and CDR2 SVGAGI. The V end was cut by 4 bases, the J end by 4 bases, with 10 bases between. The CDR3 totals 13 residues. The DNA of the CDR3 is TGTGCCAGCAGTTCTACGGTCTTCACTGAAGCTTTCTTT. Protein product: CASSSTVFTEAFF.

This chain uses TRBV29-1 with TRBJ2-7; 12 positions match TRBD2. Germline values: CDR1 SQVTM, CDR2 ANQGSEA. The CDR3 sequence is 13 residues long. The junction had 0 bases not matched to a gene; V was cut back by 4 bases and J by 2 bases. The CDR3 here is CSVASGRAYEQYF. For the CDR3, the DNA is TGCAGCGTTGCTAGCGGGAGGGCCTACGAGCAGTACTTC.

The V call is TRBV15, the J call TRBJ1-4; D uncertain. Trimming shortened V by 0 bases and J by 4 bases, and 9 bases separated the two germline ends. The CDR3 has 15 amino acids. CDR1 is LNHNV, CDR2 YYDKDF, per germline (reference sequence). The CDR3 sequence is CATSRDLSYNEKLFF. As DNA, the CDR3 is TGTGCCACCAGCAGAGATCTCTCCTATAATGAAAAACTGTTTTTT.

This clone was recorded a few times. The chain carries TRBV28 and TRBJ1-3, with D unclear. The ends were cut back, 3 bases at V and 5 bases at J, with 14 bases in the middle. The CDR3 runs to 15 residues. From germline, CDR1 is MDHEN and CDR2 SYDVKM. The CDR3 coding sequence is TGTGCCAGCAGTTTCGGCGGGCGCCCAAGAAACACCATATATTTT. Translated: CASSFGGRPRNTIYF. The whole variable domain, remainder taken from reference TRBV28 and TRBJ1-3, is DVKVTQSSRYLVKRTGEKVFLECVQDMDHENMFWYRQDPGLGLRLIYFSYDVKMKEKGDIPEGYSVSREKKERFSLILESASTNQTSMYLCASSFGGRPRNTIYFGEGSWLTVV.

The chain combines TRBV7-6 with TRBJ1-5; D is undetermined. The V and J ends lost 2 bases and 7 bases respectively, with 12 bases between them. CDR3 length: 14 residues. Germline values: CDR1 SGHVS, CDR2 FNYEAQ. The DNA for the CDR3 is TGTGCCAGCAGCTTATTCAGGTCGGGGCAGCCCCAGCATTTT. Amino acid sequence: CASSLFRSGQPQHF.

This clone was counted a single time. The rearrangement uses TRBV18 and TRBJ2-6, with D unresolved. Trimming pared 3 bases from V and 6 bases from J, leaving 6 bases between. This CDR3 has 13 amino acids. The germline V gene has CDR1 KGHSH and CDR2 LQKENI. The CDR3 nucleotides read TGTGCCAGCTCACCGAGCACGGCCAACGTCCTGACTTTC. Residues: CASSPSTANVLTF.

This chain joins TRBV11-2 and TRBJ2-7, with 7 bases matching TRBD2. Germline CDR1 and CDR2: SGHAT and FQNNGV. This CDR3 is 15 amino acids long. V lost 4 bases, J lost 3 bases, and 9 bases stayed unmatched. The CDR3 DNA is TGTGCCAGCAGCTGGGGGGGGACCCTAAACTACGAGCAGTACTTC. Its translation: CASSWGGTLNYEQYF.

This clone occurred a few times. This sequence joins TRBV4-1 and TRBJ2-1, with TRBD2 identical over 9 bases. J was trimmed by 8 bases and V by 4 bases; bases with no gene match: 15. The CDR3 totals 17 residues. Germline V CDR1 and CDR2: MGHRA, YSYEKL. CDR3 bases: TGCGCCAGCAGCCCCCTGGCCACAGCGGGGGGAGGCGATGAGCAGTTCTTC. Its protein is CASSPLATAGGGDEQFF.

This chain connects TRBV27 to TRBJ1-2; D ambiguous. In germline, CDR1 is MNHEY, CDR2 SMNVEV (reference sequence). V was cut by 8 bases and J by 7 bases, with 14 bases left in between. This CDR3 contains 12 residues. Here the CDR3 DNA reads TGTGCCAGCTTTCAGAGGTCGGCTGGCTACACCTTC. Translation gives CASFQRSAGYTF.

The V call is TRBV10-3, the J call TRBJ1-5; 9 positions agree with TRBD1. Per germline, CDR1 ENHRY and CDR2 SYGVKD. J gave up 0 bases and V 6 bases, and 12 bases lay outside the gene matches. The CDR3 runs 18 residues. The DNA of the CDR3 is TGTGCCATCAGCCCGACCGGGACAGGGTATGGTAGCAATCAGCCCCAGCATTTT. Its translation is CAISPTGTGYGSNQPQHF.

The chain employs TRBV2 and TRBJ1-2; D is unresolved. This CDR3 has 15 amino acids. The V end lost 5 bases, the J end lost 1 base, and 14 bases lay between the germline ends. Germline lookup yields CDR1 SNHLY and CDR2 FYNNEI. The CDR3 spells CASSQSEAYNYGYTF. The CDR3 nucleotides read TGTGCCAGCAGTCAATCAGAGGCCTATAACTATGGCTACACCTTC.

The gene calls are TRBV7-9 and TRBJ1-2, with 9 bases aligning to TRBD1. In germline, CDR1 is SEHNR, CDR2 FQNEAQ (reference sequence). The CDR3 totals 14 residues. V trimming: 7 bases; J trimming: 4 bases; junction bases outside the gene matches: 7. CDR3 in amino acids: CASILGQGVYGYTF. In DNA form, the CDR3 reads TGTGCCAGCATCCTGGGACAGGGTGTCTATGGCTACACCTTC.

The V gene is TRBV7-9, the J gene TRBJ1-6; weak D call: TRBD1 (5 bases). V shed 5 bases and J shed 7 bases, with 18 bases lying between them. CDR1 and CDR2 (germline): SEHNR, FQNEAQ (reference sequence). This CDR3 has 16 residues. As DNA, the CDR3 is TGTGCCAGCAGCCTAAGAAGGGGCCGCCTAAATTCACCCCTCCACTTT. Amino acids: CASSLRRGRLNSPLHF.

The chain uses TRBV5-1 and TRBJ2-1; D may be TRBD2 (6 bases). The germline CDR1 and CDR2 sequences are SGHRS and YFSETQ. This CDR3 contains 19 residues. V lost 5 bases, J lost 3 bases, and 27 bases lay in between. CDR3 coding DNA: TGCGCCAGCAGTCCTGGGACTTTGATGGGCTTCCCACGCTACAATGAGCAGTTCTTC. Translation gives CASSPGTLMGFPRYNEQFF.

The chain uses TRBV30 and TRBJ2-1, with a weak D call TRBD2 (6 bases). Germline CDR1 and CDR2: GTSNPN and SVGIG (reference sequence). The CDR3 length is 14 residues. CDR3 DNA: TGTGTCTGTGGGGGGAGGAGGTCCTACAATGAGCAGTTCTTC. It yields the protein CVCGGRRSYNEQFF.

The chain is built from TRBV4-1 and TRBJ1-2; D unresolved. V was clipped by 0 bases and J by 8 bases, with 16 bases between them. The CDR3 is made up of 15 amino acids. CDR1 and CDR2 (germline): MGHRA, YSYEKL. CDR3 residues: CASSQDRVLASGYTF. The CDR3, as DNA: TGCGCCAGCAGCCAAGATAGGGTCTTGGCATCGGGCTACACCTTC.

V is TRBV4-1 and J is TRBJ2-5; 11 bases are a match to TRBD2. Germline V CDR1 and CDR2: MGHRA, YSYEKL. V lost 3 bases, J lost 5 bases, and 14 bases stayed unmatched. This CDR3 spans 18 amino acids. The CDR3 DNA reads TGCGCCAGCAGCCACCCTAAGGGGCCTAGCGGGAGGTATGAGACCCAGTACTTC. Its translation: CASSHPKGPSGRYETQYF.